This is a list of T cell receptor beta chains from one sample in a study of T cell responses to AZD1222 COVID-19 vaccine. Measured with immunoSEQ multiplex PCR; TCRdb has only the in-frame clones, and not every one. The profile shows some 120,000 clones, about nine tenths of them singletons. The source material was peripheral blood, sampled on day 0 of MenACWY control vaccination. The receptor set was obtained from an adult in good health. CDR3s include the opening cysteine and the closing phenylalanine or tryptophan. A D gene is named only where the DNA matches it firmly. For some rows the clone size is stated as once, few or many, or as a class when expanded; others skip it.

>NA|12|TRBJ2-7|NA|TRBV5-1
TGCGCCAGCAGCTCCTCGTCGGGCGAGCAGTACTTC
CASSSSSGEQYF
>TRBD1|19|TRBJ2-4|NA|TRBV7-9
TGTGCCAGCAGCTTAGCTACAGGGGGTGGCCCAAAAGCCAAAAACATTCAGTACTTC
CASSLATGGGPKAKNIQYF
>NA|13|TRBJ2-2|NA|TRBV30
TGTGCCTGGAGTGTTGGTCGGGGCGGGGAGCTGTTTTTT
CAWSVGRGGELFF
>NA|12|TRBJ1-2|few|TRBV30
TGTGCCTGGAGCGCAACTAACTATGGCTACACCTTC
CAWSATNYGYTF
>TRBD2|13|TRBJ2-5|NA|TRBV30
TGTGCCTGGAGTGCTAGCGGGGGGGAGACCCAGTACTTC
CAWSASGGETQYF
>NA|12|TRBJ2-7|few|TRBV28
TGTGCCAGCAGTCGAGGATCCTACGAGCAGTACTTC
CASSRGSYEQYF
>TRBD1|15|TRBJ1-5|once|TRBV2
TGTGCCAGCAGTGGGACAGGGGCTAACAATCAGCCCCAGCATTTT
CASSGTGANNQPQHF
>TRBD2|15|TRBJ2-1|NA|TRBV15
TGTGCCACCAGCAGAGGACTAGCGGGAGCAAATGAGCAGTTCTTC
CATSRGLAGANEQFF
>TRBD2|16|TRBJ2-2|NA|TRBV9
TGTGCCAGCAGCGTAGGACTAGCGGGGTTCACCGGGGAGCTGTTTTTT
CASSVGLAGFTGELFF
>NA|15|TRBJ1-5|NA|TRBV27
TGTGCCAGCAAAAGAAGCGGGGTTAGCAATCAGCCCCAGCATTTT
CASKRSGVSNQPQHF
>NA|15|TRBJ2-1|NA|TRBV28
TGTGCCAGCAGTTTAGGGGGGTCCTCCTACAATGAGCAGTTCTTC
CASSLGGSSYNEQFF